The 2 T cell receptor beta chains below all came from one sample that was sequenced in a study of T cell repertoires in ileal Crohn's disease. Indicated time point: neoterminal ileum biopsy at postoperative endoscopy, about 6 months after surgery. Repertoires were generated with immunoSEQ multiplex PCR, while TCRdb's copy carries only in-frame clones and drops some. The sample includes tens of thousands of clones, 85% to 90% of them seen just once. The sequenced sample was ileal tissue. Receptors originate from an adult with Crohn's disease.

The chain is built from TRBV28 and TRBJ2-3, with D perhaps matching TRBD1 (5 bases). The CDR3 extends over 16 amino acids. Per the germline V gene, CDR1 is MDHEN and CDR2 is SYDVKM. Between the trimmed V and J ends, which lost 6 bases and 4 bases, there was a span of 20 bases. The CDR3 is CASRPPRGAPADTQYF. The DNA of the CDR3 is TGTGCCAGCAGACCCCCTAGGGGCGCCCCGGCAGATACGCAGTATTTT.

The genes are TRBV29-1 and TRBJ2-1; 11 bases line up with TRBD1. The germline CDR1 and CDR2 sequences are SQVTM and ANQGSEA. CDR3 length equals 19 residues. Trimming took 1 base from V and 1 from J; bases not matched to a gene: 12. The CDR3 nucleotides read TGCAGCGTTGAAGGTGGACAGGGGGCGTCTAGCGGATCCTACAATGAGCAGTTCTTC. This codes for CSVEGGQGASSGSYNEQFF.